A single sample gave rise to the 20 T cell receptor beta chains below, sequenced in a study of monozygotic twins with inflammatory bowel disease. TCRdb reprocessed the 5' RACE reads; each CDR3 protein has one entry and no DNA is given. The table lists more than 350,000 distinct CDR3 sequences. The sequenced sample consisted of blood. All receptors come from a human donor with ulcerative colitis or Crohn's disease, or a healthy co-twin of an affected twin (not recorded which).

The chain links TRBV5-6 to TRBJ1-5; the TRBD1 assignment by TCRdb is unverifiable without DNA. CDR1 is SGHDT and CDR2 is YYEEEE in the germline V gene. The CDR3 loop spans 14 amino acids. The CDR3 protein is CASSRGSSNQPQHF.

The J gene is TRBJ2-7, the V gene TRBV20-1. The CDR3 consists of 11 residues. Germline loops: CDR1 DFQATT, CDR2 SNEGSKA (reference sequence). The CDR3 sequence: CSVRDPSEQYF.

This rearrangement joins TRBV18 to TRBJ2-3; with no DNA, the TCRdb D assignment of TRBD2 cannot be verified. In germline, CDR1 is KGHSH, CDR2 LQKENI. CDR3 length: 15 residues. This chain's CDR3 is CPSSPPASHTDTQYF.

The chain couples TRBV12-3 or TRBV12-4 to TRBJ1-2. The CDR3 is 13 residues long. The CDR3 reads CASSPQNSYGYTF.

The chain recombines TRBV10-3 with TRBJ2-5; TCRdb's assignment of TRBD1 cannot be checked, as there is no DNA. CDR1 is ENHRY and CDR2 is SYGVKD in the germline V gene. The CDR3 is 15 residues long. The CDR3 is CAISEPGRQWETQYF.

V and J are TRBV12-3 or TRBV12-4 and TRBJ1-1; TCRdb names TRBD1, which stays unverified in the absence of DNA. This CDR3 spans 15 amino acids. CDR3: CASRLQGRWNTEAFF.

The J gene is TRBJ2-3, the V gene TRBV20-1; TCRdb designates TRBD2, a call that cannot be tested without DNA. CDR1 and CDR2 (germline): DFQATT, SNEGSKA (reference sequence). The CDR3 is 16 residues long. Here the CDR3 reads CSAPGLLLAGQDTQYF.

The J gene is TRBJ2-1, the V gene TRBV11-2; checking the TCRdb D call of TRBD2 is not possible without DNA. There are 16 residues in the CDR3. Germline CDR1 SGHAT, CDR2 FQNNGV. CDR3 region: CASSPLGSGGDNEQFF.

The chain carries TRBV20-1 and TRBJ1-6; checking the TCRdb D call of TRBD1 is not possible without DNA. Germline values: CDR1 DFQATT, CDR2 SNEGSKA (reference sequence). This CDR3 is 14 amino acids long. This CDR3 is CSARGDGANSPLHF.

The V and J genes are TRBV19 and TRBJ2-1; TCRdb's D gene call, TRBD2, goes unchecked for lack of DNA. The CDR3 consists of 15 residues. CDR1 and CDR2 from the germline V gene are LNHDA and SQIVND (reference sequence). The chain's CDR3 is CASRSLAGPNNEQFF.

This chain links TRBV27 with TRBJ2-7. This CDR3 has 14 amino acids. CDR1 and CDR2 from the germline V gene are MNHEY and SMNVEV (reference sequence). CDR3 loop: CASSSLLDGYEQYF.

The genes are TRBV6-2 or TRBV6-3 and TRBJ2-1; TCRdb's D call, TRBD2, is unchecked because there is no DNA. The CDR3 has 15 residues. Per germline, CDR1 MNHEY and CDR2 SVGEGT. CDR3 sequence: CASSYGREGGNEQFF.

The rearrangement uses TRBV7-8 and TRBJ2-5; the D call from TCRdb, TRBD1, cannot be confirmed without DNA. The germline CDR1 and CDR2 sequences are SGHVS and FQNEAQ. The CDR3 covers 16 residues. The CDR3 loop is CASSLAETGSKETQYF.

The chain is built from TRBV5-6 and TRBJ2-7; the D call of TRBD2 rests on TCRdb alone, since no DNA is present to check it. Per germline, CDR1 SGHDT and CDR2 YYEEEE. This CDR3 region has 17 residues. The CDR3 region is CASSTSSSSGRAEEQYF.

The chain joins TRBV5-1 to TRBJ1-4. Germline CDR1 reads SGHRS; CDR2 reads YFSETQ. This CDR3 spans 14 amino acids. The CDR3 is CASSFFGANEKLFF.

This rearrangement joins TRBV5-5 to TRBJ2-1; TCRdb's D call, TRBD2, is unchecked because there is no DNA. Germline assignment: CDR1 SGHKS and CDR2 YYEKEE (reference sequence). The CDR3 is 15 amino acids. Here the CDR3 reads CASSLTSGRDNEQFF.

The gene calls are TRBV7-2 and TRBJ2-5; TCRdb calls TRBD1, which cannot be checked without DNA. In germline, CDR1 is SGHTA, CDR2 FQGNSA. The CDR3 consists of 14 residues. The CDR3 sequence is CASSHGTGVETQYF.

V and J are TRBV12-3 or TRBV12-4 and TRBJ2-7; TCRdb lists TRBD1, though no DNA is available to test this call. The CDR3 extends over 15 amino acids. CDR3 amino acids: CASSFTGGSDYEQYF.

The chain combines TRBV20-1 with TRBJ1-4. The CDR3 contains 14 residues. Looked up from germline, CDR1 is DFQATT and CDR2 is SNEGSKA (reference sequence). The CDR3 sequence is CSAPNREGLEKLFF.

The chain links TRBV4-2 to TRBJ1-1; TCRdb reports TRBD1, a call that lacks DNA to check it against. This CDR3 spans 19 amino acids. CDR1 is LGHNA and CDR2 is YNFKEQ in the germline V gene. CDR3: CASSQDPRDSSLRNTEAFF.